This T cell receptor (beta chain) is drawn from a study of T cell responses to AZD1222 COVID-19 vaccine (dated by TCRdb to about 2021). At the level of the whole study: Because spike-specific TCR depth and breadth did not differ between the two schedules, AZD1222 recipients who got a second dose at roughly 4 weeks were pooled with those who got a second dose at roughly 12 weeks. Trial participants were enrolled into age subgroups of 18-55, 56-69 and 70-plus years, which contained about 150, 27 and 61 TCR-sequenced participants, respectively. TCR sequencing covered some 250 trial participants: some 210 given two doses of AZD1222 and about 26 given two doses of MenACWY control vaccine. Points the paper makes about the study in general: Most participants were white British and females outnumbered males, and the authors suggested that clonal diversity may have been underestimated. CD4 TCRs associated with the vaccine covered the entire spike protein, and the dominant responses were in regions 160-218 and 743-854. After two AZD1222 doses, both the breadth and the depth of spike-specific TCRs were significantly higher than at day 0 and than in MenACWY recipients. The 56-69-year group was small, and its depth increase did not reach significance, likely because of low power. Because no day 14 peak-response samples were available, repertoires were characterized only after the peak T cell response. Reportedly, almost half of the unique spike-specific TCRs recognized epitopes lying outside the regions that are mutated in the B.1.351 and B.1.1.7 variants. Conclusions about previously exposed vaccinees were limited because only six AZD1222 recipients were SARS-CoV-2 seropositive at baseline.

The CDR3 regions of human TCRbeta chains were analyzed by immunosequencing. The study's processing was this. TCRs in the repertoires were matched against a reference library of SARS-CoV-2-specific TCRs that had been generated with the MIRA antigen-specificity platform. Breadth was defined as the fraction of unique TCRs that were SARS-CoV-2-associated, and depth was defined as the fraction of total T cells that were SARS-CoV-2-associated. Each spike-specific TCR was assigned to its reactive spike region and to a CD4 or CD8 class using the MIRA data. Log10-transformed breadth and depth values were compared by one-way ANOVA with Sidak's multiple comparisons tests. The clones in this table, taken by TCRdb from immuneACCESS, are in-frame only. Not every clone is retained; where verified, under half of the shortfall comes from an unresolved V gene, and the cause of the rest is unknown. V, J and clone size derive from that table, while D and trimming were established from the DNA sequence. The sample has 100,000 to 150,000 clones on record, 85% to 95% of them singletons. Around 1.7% of the sample rests with the top ten.

Reading the label with the study, this specimen's time point is: baseline before first vaccination. Vaccinee samples were obtained from the UK trials COV001 and COV002, which included a single-blind randomized controlled phase 2/3 trial of AZD1222 (ChAdOx1 nCoV-19) in healthy adults. Trial participant PBMC samples were collected at day 0 and day 28 after the second dose for TCRbeta chain sequencing. The CDR3, cysteine through phenylalanine, is 16 amino acids long. The retained sequence is limited to the CDR3, 48 bases, with the frame set at the first base. Looking up the germline V gene yields CDR1 LGHNA and CDR2 YSLEER. V is shortened by 3 bases, J by 2 bases, and the region joining them spans 16 bases. As to this clone: Its antigen remains undetermined. Per-base qualities were not stored, and no clone one base away is much larger.

The TCR comes from an adult in good health. The rearrangement combines TRBV4-3 with TRBJ1-2, with a tentative D gene TRBD1 over 5 matching bases. The sequenced sample was peripheral blood, obtained on day 0 of AZD1222 vaccination. The sequenced DNA is TGCGCCAGCAGCCATACCAACCAACAGGTGAACTATGGCTACACCTTC. Its product reads: CASSHTNQQVNYGYTF.